The next 28 T cell receptor beta chains were all read from a single sample in a study of blood T cell repertoires in COVID-19. Measured with immunoSEQ multiplex PCR; TCRdb has only the in-frame clones, and not every one. The sample shows some 130,000 clones, 86% of them seen only once. Input material: PBMCs or T cells enriched from blood (not recorded which). The receptors were gathered from a man between 50 and 59 years old who had recovered from COVID-19.

The chain has TRBV14 and TRBJ2-7; 8 bases are a match to TRBD1. CDR1 and CDR2 (germline): SGHDN, FVKESK. This CDR3 is built from 13 residues. With 10 bases clipped from V and 2 bases from J, the junction kept 7 bases outside the gene matches. This CDR3 is CATSDRVTYEQYF. The DNA for the CDR3 is TGTGCCACCTCGGACAGGGTAACCTACGAGCAGTACTTC.

In its sample, this clone is medium-sized. V usage is TRBV4-1 and J usage is TRBJ1-3; 8 nucleotides match TRBD1. Germline CDR1 MGHRA, CDR2 YSYEKL. This CDR3 is built from 14 residues. The ends lost 4 bases at V and 2 bases at J; junction bases unmatched: 1. This chain's CDR3 is CASSRTGPGNTIYF. The CDR3 DNA follows: TGCGCCAGCAGCCGGACAGGGCCTGGAAACACCATATATTTT.

In this sample, this clone turned up once. The chain is built from TRBV5-4 and TRBJ2-6; D may be TRBD1 (6 bases). The CDR3 length is 16 residues. Deletions cut 4 bases from V and 1 base from J, with 12 bases between. Germline CDR1 reads SGHNT; CDR2 reads YYREEE (reference sequence). This chain's CDR3 is CASSPKQGSGANVLTF. The DNA for the CDR3 is TGTGCCAGCAGCCCTAAGCAGGGGTCTGGGGCCAACGTCCTGACTTTC.

This clone was counted a few times. The V call is TRBV5-8, the J call TRBJ1-2; tentative D call: TRBD1 (6 bases). The CDR3 is 14 amino acids. With 0 bases removed from V and 7 bases from J, the gap between germline ends came to 13 bases. CDR1 SGHTS and CDR2 YDEGEE come from the germline V gene. DNA of the CDR3: TGTGCCAGCAGCTTGGGACAGGTGGTTCGTGGCTACACCTTC. Its protein is CASSLGQVVRGYTF. Together with reference TRBV5-8 and TRBJ1-2, the CDR3 gives the full variable domain: EAGVTQSPTHLIKTRGQQATLRCSPISGHTSVYWYQQALGLGLQFLLWYDEGEERNRGNFPPRFSGRQFPNYSSELNVNALELEDSALYLCASSLGQVVRGYTFGSGTRLTVV.

The chain carries TRBV5-1 and TRBJ2-3; 8 bases map to TRBD1. CDR1 SGHRS and CDR2 YFSETQ come from the germline V gene. The CDR3 covers 15 residues. The V segment lost 4 bases and the J segment 5 bases; nucleotides outside the gene matches: 9. CDR3 in DNA: TGCGCCAGCAGCGTGACAGGGGCAGGGGGAGATACGCAGTATTTT. It encodes CASSVTGAGGDTQYF.

This clone was counted a single time. V is TRBV7-2 and J is TRBJ1-4; perhaps TRBD1 as D (5 bases). Germline CDR1 SGHTA, CDR2 FQGNSA. Trimming shortened V by 1 base and J by 0 bases, and 15 bases separated the two germline ends. This CDR3 has 18 residues. The CDR3 sequence is CASSLVGQGATTNEKLFF. In DNA, the CDR3 is TGTGCCAGCAGCTTAGTGGGGCAGGGCGCTACAACTAATGAAAAACTGTTTTTT.

The chain couples TRBV3-1 (or the pseudogene TRBV3-2) to TRBJ1-1; 9 bases map to TRBD1. In germline, CDR1 is LGHDT, CDR2 YNNKEL (reference sequence). V shed 10 bases, J shed 6 bases, and the junction held 9 bases outside the gene matches. The CDR3 extends over 13 amino acids. The DNA of the CDR3 is TGTGCCACCGTGGGACAGGGCCAAGCTGAAGCTTTCTTT. This codes for CATVGQGQAEAFF.

This clone is a singleton in its sample. The J gene is TRBJ2-3, the V gene TRBV4-1, with TRBD1 as a possible D gene (5 bases). This CDR3 is built from 16 residues. The V and J ends lost 1 base and 5 bases respectively, with 16 bases between them. CDR1 and CDR2 (germline): MGHRA, YSYEKL. CDR3 DNA: TGCGCCAGCAGCCAAGGAGGCAGGACAAAATTAGATACGCAGTATTTT. As protein: CASSQGGRTKLDTQYF.

This clone has just a few counts. The rearrangement uses TRBV3-1 (or the pseudogene TRBV3-2) and TRBJ2-1, with 14 positions matching TRBD2. This CDR3 has 18 amino acids. CDR1 is LGHDT, CDR2 YNNKEL, per germline (reference sequence). The junction had 7 bases not matched to a gene; V was cut back by 0 bases and J by 6 bases. CDR3 sequence reads: CASSQDWTSGGSLNEQFF. The CDR3 nucleotides read TGTGCCAGCAGCCAAGATTGGACTAGCGGGGGGTCTCTCAATGAGCAGTTCTTC.

As regards this clone: The junction shows a germline mismatch at one end, possibly a read error. V is TRBV12-3 or TRBV12-4 and J is TRBJ1-1, with D unclear. This CDR3 spans 13 amino acids. CDR3 sequence: CASGFNLGTEAFF. CDR3 DNA: TGTGCCAGCGGTTTCAACCTCGGCACTGAAGCTTTCTTT.

The chain is built from TRBV2 and TRBJ1-5, with D perhaps TRBD1 (5 bases). This CDR3 is 16 amino acids long. V was trimmed by 4 bases and J by 11 bases, leaving 24 bases between them. CDR1 is SNHLY and CDR2 is FYNNEI in the germline V gene. CDR3 in amino acids: CASSGAGGPGVVTQHF. In DNA form, the CDR3 reads TGTGCCAGCAGTGGAGCCGGGGGTCCCGGCGTCGTTACCCAGCATTTT.

The V call is TRBV10-2, the J call TRBJ1-2, with D perhaps TRBD1 (5 bases). V dropped 6 bases and J dropped 4 bases, with 12 bases sitting between them. The length of the CDR3 is 13 residues. Germline V gene sequence: CDR1 WSHSY, CDR2 SAAADI. The CDR3 sequence is CASRGQGGYGYTF. The CDR3 DNA reads TGCGCCAGCAGGGGTCAGGGTGGCTATGGCTACACCTTC.

The chain uses TRBV4-3 and TRBJ1-1, with D perhaps matching TRBD1 (6 bases). V was cut by 2 bases and J by 4 bases, with 11 bases left in between. This CDR3 has 14 amino acids. Germline lookup yields CDR1 LGHNA and CDR2 YSLEER. The chain's CDR3 is CASSQLQGVTEAFF. The CDR3 DNA reads TGCGCCAGCAGCCAACTACAGGGAGTCACTGAAGCTTTCTTT.

This chain links TRBV9 with TRBJ1-1, with D perhaps matching TRBD1 (5 bases). The germline V gene encodes CDR1 SGDLS and CDR2 YYNGEE. V lost 4 bases and J 3 bases, leaving 13 bases between the germline ends. CDR3 length: 14 amino acids. As DNA, the CDR3 is TGTGCCAGCAGCCCACCCTCAGGGTACACTGAAGCTTTCTTT. It encodes CASSPPSGYTEAFF.

The chain employs TRBV5-1 and TRBJ2-1; possibly TRBD2 for D (5 bases). Germline V gene sequence: CDR1 SGHRS, CDR2 YFSETQ. The V end lost 0 bases, the J end lost 11 bases, and 9 bases lay between the germline ends. The CDR3 runs 12 residues. CDR3 in amino acids: CASSLALDKQFF. As DNA, the CDR3 is TGCGCCAGCAGCTTGGCACTAGATAAGCAGTTCTTC.

This clone was seen a handful of times. This chain connects TRBV7-2 to TRBJ1-2; 8 bases match TRBD1. V lost 4 bases, J lost 6 bases, and 10 bases stayed unmatched. Germline V gene lookup returns CDR1 SGHTA and CDR2 FQGNSA. This CDR3 is 15 amino acids long. The CDR3 DNA is TGTGCCAGCAGCTCGAGGACAGGGCCAAGGGATGGCTACACCTTC. Amino acids: CASSSRTGPRDGYTF. The full variable domain, completed using reference TRBV7-2 and TRBJ1-2, is GAGVSQSPSNKVTEKGKDVELRCDPISGHTALYWYRQSLGQGLEFLIYFQGNSAPDKSGLPSDRFSAERTGGSVSTLTIQRTQQEDSAVYLCASSSRTGPRDGYTFGSGTRLTVV.

This clone was observed once. The chain couples TRBV30 to TRBJ1-5; 7 nucleotides agree with TRBD1. Germline V lookup: CDR1 GTSNPN, CDR2 SVGIG (reference sequence). CDR3 size: 14 residues. Trimming took 3 bases from V and 7 from J; bases not matched to a gene: 9. The CDR3 region has the DNA TGTGCCTGGAGCAGGGAAGGGGGCCGGCAGCCCCAGCATTTT. Protein product: CAWSREGGRQPQHF.

This rearrangement joins TRBV6-2 or TRBV6-3 to TRBJ2-7; TRBD1 is a possible D gene (6 bases). The CDR3 loop spans 15 amino acids. V dropped 5 bases and J dropped 4 bases, with 18 bases sitting between them. Germline V gene sequence: CDR1 MNHEY, CDR2 SVGEGT. CDR3 in amino acids: CASSRRQVSRYEQYF. The CDR3 DNA reads TGTGCCAGCAGTCGCCGACAGGTTTCTAGGTACGAGCAGTACTTC.

The gene calls are TRBV5-5 and TRBJ2-7; 14 nucleotides match TRBD2. The length of the CDR3 is 17 residues. The germline gives CDR1 SGHKS, CDR2 YYEKEE (reference sequence). V trimming: 3 bases; J trimming: 4 bases; junction bases outside the gene matches: 9. CDR3 protein: CASSYQGLAGDRYEQYF. Here the CDR3 DNA reads TGTGCCAGCAGCTACCAGGGACTAGCGGGAGATAGGTACGAGCAGTACTTC.

This chain links TRBV19 with TRBJ1-2; D uncertain. Germline CDR1 LNHDA, CDR2 SQIVND (reference sequence). V shed 10 bases and J shed 4 bases, with 13 bases lying between them. The CDR3 contains 12 residues. The CDR3: CATAPGIYGYTF. The DNA for the CDR3 is TGTGCCACGGCTCCGGGGATCTATGGCTACACCTTC.

About this clone: Other DNA variants within this sample encode the same CDR3. V gene TRBV9 combines with J gene TRBJ1-4; D is possibly TRBD1 (5 bases). The CDR3 extends over 15 amino acids. Trimming took 1 base from V and 0 from J, leaving 7 bases between them. Per the germline V gene, CDR1 is SGDLS and CDR2 is YYNGEE. The CDR3 region has the DNA TGTGCCAGCAGCGTAACAGGCACAACTAATGAAAAACTGTTTTTT. Translated: CASSVTGTTNEKLFF.

The genes are TRBV27 and TRBJ2-6; TRBD1 matches 7 bases. There are 18 residues in the CDR3. Germline trimming cut 5 bases from V and 0 bases from J; bases unmatched to any gene: 10. Germline V CDR1 and CDR2: MNHEY, SMNVEV (reference sequence). The CDR3 protein is CASSPRTGVSSGANVLTF. CDR3 in DNA: TGTGCCAGCAGTCCCCGGACAGGCGTCAGCTCTGGGGCCAACGTCCTGACTTTC.

The chain has TRBV4-1 and TRBJ2-7; 11 bases match TRBD2. Trimming at V came to 0 bases and at J to 2 bases, leaving 0 bases not matched to a gene. Per germline, CDR1 MGHRA and CDR2 YSYEKL. There are 15 residues in the CDR3. The DNA of the CDR3 is TGCGCCAGCAGCCAAGATAGCGGGAGGGCCTACGAGCAGTACTTC. This sequence encodes CASSQDSGRAYEQYF.

The chain joins TRBV27 to TRBJ2-7, with D uncertain. The germline V gene encodes CDR1 MNHEY and CDR2 SMNVEV (reference sequence). This CDR3 comprises 15 residues. Trimming shortened V by 5 bases and J by 2 bases, and 16 bases separated the two germline ends. The CDR3 loop reads CASSPQRPVTYEQYV. DNA for the CDR3: TGTGCCAGCAGTCCGCAGCGCCCAGTAACCTACGAGCAGTACGTC.

This clone turned up a few times. The chain is built from TRBV11-2 and TRBJ2-7; D gene uncertain. Trimming took off 1 base at V and 4 bases at J, with 11 bases between the two ends. The CDR3 consists of 14 residues. The germline gives CDR1 SGHAT, CDR2 FQNNGV. The CDR3 DNA reads TGTGCCAGCAGCTTAGTCCTCCGCGAGTACGAGCAGTACTTC. Its translation is CASSLVLREYEQYF.

The chain is built from TRBV5-1 and TRBJ2-3, with 11 bases matching TRBD1. Per germline, CDR1 SGHRS and CDR2 YFSETQ. V shed 2 bases, J shed 4 bases, and the junction held 3 bases outside the gene matches. This CDR3 has 15 amino acids. The CDR3 protein is CASSFVGQGADTQYF. The CDR3 nucleotides are TGCGCCAGCAGCTTCGTGGGACAGGGGGCAGATACGCAGTATTTT.

The rearrangement links TRBV25-1 to TRBJ1-6; D not resolved. Germline V lookup: CDR1 MGHDK, CDR2 SYGVNS. V was shortened by 1 base and J by 0 bases, with 4 bases between the two germline ends. The CDR3 totals 15 residues. CDR3 protein: CASSESSSYNSPLHF. The CDR3 nucleotides are TGTGCCAGCAGTGAATCCAGCTCCTATAATTCACCCCTCCACTTT.

A single count supports this clone. The genes are TRBV7-9 and TRBJ2-1; D is possibly TRBD2 (6 bases). The germline V gene encodes CDR1 SEHNR and CDR2 FQNEAQ (reference sequence). V was cut by 2 bases and J by 7 bases, with 18 bases left in between. The CDR3 has 16 residues. The DNA of the CDR3 is TGTGCCAGCAGCTTAAGCACTAGCCAGGAGTGGAATGAGCAGTTCTTC. Its protein is CASSLSTSQEWNEQFF.